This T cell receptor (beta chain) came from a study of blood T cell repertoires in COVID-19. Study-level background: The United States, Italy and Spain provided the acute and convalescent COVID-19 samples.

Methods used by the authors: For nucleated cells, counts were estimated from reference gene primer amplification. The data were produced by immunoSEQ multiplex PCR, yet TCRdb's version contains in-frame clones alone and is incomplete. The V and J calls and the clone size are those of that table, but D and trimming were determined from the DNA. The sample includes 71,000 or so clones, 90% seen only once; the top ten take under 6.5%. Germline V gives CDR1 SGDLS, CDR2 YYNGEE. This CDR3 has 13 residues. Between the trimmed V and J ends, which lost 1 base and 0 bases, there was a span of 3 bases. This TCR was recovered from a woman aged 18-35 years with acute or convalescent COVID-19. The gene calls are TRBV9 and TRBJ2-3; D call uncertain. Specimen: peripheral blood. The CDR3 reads CASSVSSTDTQYF. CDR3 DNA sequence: TGTGCCAGCAGCGTAAGCAGCACAGATACGCAGTATTTT.